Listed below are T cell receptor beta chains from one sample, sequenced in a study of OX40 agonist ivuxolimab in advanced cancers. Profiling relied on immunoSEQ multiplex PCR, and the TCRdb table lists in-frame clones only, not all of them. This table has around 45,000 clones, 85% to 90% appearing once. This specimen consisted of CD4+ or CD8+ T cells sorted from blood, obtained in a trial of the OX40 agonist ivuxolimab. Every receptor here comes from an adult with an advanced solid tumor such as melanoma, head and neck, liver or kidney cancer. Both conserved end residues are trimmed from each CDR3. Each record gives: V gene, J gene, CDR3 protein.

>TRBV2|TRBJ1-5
ASSRQTSDQPQH
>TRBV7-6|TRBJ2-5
ASSPDQETQY
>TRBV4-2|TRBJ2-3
ASSSRLAGRGTDTQY
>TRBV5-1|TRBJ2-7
ASSLGGPYEQY
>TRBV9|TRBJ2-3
ASSVDAGLGSDTQY
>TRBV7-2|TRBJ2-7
ASSLGAGGSYEQY
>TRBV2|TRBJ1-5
ASRSRGGGNQPQH
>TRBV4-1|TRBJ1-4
ASSQDGTVVTRVF
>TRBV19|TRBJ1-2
ASRRGTEEGGYT
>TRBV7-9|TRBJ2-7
ATEPGQGAYEQY
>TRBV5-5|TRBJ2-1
ASSKAKTLAGPSQF
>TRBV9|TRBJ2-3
ASSVGPAGTDTQY
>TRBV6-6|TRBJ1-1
ASRSPSAATEAF
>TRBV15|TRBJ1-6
ATTDSNNSPLH
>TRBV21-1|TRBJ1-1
ASSKVGPDPEAF
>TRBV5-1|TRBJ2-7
ASSAGTAYEQY
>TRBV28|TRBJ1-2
ASSLPGRDRDYGYT
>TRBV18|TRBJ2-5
ASSLSPETQY
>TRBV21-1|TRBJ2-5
ASTVNRQGEETQY
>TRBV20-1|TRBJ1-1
SATGNTEAF
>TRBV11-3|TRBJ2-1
ASSLDGGTNNEQF